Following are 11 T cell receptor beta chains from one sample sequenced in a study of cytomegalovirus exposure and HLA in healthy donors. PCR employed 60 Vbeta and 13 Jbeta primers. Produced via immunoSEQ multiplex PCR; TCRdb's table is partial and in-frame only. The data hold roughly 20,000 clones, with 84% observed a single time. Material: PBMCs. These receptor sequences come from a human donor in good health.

The chain's CDR3 is CASRAGGFAEAFF. CDR3 nucleotides: TGTGCCAGTAGGGCAGGGGGCTTCGCTGAAGCTTTCTTT. The chain couples TRBV19 to TRBJ1-1; 8 bases agree with TRBD1. With V trimmed by 6 bases and J by 6 bases, 6 bases remained unmatched. The CDR3 runs 13 residues. Looked up from germline, CDR1 is LNHDA and CDR2 is SQIVND (reference sequence).

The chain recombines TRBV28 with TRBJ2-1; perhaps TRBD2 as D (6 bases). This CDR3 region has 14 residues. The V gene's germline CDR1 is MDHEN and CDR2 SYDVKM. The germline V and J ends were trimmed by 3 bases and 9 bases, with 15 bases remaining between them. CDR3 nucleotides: TGTGCCAGCAGTTTGGAACCTGGAGGGGTTGAGCAGTTCTTC. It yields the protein CASSLEPGGVEQFF.

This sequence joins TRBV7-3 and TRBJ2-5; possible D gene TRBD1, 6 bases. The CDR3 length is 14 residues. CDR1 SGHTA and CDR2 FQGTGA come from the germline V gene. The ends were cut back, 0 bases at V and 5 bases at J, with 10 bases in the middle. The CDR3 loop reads CASSLTGRGETQYF. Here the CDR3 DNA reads TGTGCCAGCAGCTTAACGGGCAGGGGCGAGACCCAGTACTTC.

CDR3 nucleotide sequence: TGTGCCTGGGCAACAGGGTCCGGTTATGGCTACACCTTC. Translated: CAWATGSGYGYTF. The chain joins TRBV30 to TRBJ1-2; D is possibly TRBD1 (6 bases). Germline CDR1 GTSNPN, CDR2 SVGIG (reference sequence). The CDR3 runs to 13 residues. The ends were cut back, 5 bases at V and 5 bases at J, with 15 bases in the middle. Looking up the rest from reference TRBV30 and TRBJ1-2 gives the full variable domain: SQTIHQWPATLVQPVGSPLSLECTVEGTSNPNLYWYRQAAGRGLQLLFYSVGIGQISSEVPQNLSASRPQDRQFILSSKKLLLSDSGFYLCAWATGSGYGYTFGSGTRLTVV.

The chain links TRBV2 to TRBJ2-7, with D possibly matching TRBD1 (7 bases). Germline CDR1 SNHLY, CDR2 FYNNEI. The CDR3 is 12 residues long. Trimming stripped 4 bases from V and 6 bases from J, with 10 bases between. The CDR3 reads CASSVQGGEQYF. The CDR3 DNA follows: TGTGCCAGCAGTGTTCAGGGGGGCGAGCAGTACTTC.

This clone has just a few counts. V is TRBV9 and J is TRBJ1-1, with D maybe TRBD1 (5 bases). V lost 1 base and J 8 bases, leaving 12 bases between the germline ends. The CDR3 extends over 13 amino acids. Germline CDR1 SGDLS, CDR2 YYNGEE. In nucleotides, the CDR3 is TGTGCCAGCAGCGTATTGCTGGGGGGGGAAGCTTTCTTT. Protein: CASSVLLGGEAFF.

CDR3 in amino acids: CASIAGRDGELFF. DNA for the CDR3: TGTGCCAGCATAGCGGGACGAGACGGGGAGCTGTTTTTT. The chain couples TRBV7-8 to TRBJ2-2; 8 bases fit TRBD2. CDR3 length: 13 residues. With 7 bases clipped from V and 7 bases from J, the junction kept 5 bases outside the gene matches. Germline-derived CDR1 and CDR2 are SGHVS and FQNEAQ.

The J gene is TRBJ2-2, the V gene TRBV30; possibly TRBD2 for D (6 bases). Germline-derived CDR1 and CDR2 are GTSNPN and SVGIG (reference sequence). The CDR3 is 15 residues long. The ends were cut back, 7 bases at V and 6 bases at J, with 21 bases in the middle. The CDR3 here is CASLLAGSLPGELFF. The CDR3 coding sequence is TGTGCCTCACTTCTTGCGGGATCTTTACCCGGGGAGCTGTTTTTT.

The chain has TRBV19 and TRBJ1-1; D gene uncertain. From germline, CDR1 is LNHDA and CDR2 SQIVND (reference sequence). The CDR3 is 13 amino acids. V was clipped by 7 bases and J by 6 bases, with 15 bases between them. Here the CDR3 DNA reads TGTGCCAGTATGTCGGCCGGGAATTCTGAAGCTTTCTTT. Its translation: CASMSAGNSEAFF.

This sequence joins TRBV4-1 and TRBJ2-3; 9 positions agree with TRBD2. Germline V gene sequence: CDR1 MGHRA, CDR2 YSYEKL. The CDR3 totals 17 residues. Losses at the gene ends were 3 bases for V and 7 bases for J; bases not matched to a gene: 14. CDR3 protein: CASSHTSRRGGQNTQYF. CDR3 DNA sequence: TGCGCCAGCAGCCACACATCGCGGCGGGGGGGCCAAAATACGCAGTATTTT.

CDR3 in amino acids: CASRANSGSGNEQFF. The CDR3 DNA reads TGTGCCAGCAGAGCCAATAGCGGGAGTGGGAATGAGCAGTTCTTC. This sequence joins TRBV25-1 and TRBJ2-1, with 9 bases lining up with TRBD2. Trimming removed 6 bases from V and 7 bases from J; junction bases left unmatched: 10. Germline CDR1 is MGHDK and CDR2 is SYGVNS. The CDR3 loop spans 15 amino acids.